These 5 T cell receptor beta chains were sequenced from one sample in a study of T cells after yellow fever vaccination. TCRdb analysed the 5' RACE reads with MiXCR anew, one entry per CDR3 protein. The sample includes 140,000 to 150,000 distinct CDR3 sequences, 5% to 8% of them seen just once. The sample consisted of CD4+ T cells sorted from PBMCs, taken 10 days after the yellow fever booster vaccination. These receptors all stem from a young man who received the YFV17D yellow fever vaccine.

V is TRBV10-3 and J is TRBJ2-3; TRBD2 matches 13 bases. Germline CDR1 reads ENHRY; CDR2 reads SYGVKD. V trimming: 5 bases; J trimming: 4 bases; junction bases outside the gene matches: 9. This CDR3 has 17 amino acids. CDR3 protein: CAISNGLAGEVADTQYF. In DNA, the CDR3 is TGTGCCATCAGTAACGGACTAGCGGGAGAGGTGGCAGATACGCAGTATTTT.

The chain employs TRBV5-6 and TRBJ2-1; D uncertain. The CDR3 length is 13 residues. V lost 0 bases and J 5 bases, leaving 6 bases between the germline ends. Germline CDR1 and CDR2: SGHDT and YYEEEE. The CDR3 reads CASSLVGDNEQFF. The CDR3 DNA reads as TGTGCCAGCAGCTTGGTTGGGGACAATGAGCAGTTCTTC.

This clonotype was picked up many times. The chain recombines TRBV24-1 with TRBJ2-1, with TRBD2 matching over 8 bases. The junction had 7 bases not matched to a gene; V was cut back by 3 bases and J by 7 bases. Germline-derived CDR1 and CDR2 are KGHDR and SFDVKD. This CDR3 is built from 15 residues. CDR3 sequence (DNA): TGTGCCACCAGTGATCCGGGACTAGTTAGGAATGAGCAGTTCTTC. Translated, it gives CATSDPGLVRNEQFF.

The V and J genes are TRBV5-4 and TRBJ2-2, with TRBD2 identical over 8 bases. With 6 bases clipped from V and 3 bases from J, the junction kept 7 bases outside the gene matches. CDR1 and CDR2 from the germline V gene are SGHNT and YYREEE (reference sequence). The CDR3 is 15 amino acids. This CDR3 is CASTKAGLDTGELFF. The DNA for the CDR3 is TGTGCCAGCACCAAGGCGGGACTAGACACCGGGGAGCTGTTTTTT.

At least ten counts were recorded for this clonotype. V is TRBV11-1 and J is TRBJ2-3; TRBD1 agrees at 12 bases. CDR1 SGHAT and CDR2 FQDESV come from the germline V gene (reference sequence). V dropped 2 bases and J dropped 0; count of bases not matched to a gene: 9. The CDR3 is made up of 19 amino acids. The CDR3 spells CASSLIPGQGAISTDTQYF. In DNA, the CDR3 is TGTGCCAGCAGCTTAATTCCGGGACAGGGGGCGATAAGCACAGATACGCAGTATTTT. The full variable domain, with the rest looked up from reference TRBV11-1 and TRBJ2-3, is EAEVAQSPRYKITEKSQAVAFWCDPISGHATLYWYRQILGQGPELLVQFQDESVVDDSQLPKDRFSAERLKGVDSTLKIQPAELGDSAMYLCASSLIPGQGAISTDTQYFGPGTRLTVL.